The 22 T cell receptor beta chains given below trace back to one sample, sequenced in a study of T cell responses to AZD1222 COVID-19 vaccine. The repertoire was sequenced with immunoSEQ multiplex PCR; TCRdb's copy has only in-frame clones and lacks some. This table has about 150,000 clones, about 88% appearing once. The source material was peripheral blood, sampled on day 0 of AZD1222 vaccination. These TCRs come from an adult in good health.

This chain links TRBV7-2 with TRBJ2-5, with 8 bases lining up with TRBD2. The V and J ends lost 3 bases and 7 bases, in that order; junction bases with no gene match: 10. The CDR3 covers 15 residues. CDR1 and CDR2 from the germline V gene are SGHTA and FQGNSA. As DNA, the CDR3 is TGTGCCAGCAGCTTGAGCGGGAGCCTCGGAGCGACCCAGTACTTC. This gives the protein CASSLSGSLGATQYF.

This clone was counted once. The J gene is TRBJ2-1, the V gene TRBV7-3; weak D call: TRBD1 (5 bases). CDR1 is SGHTA and CDR2 is FQGTGA in the germline V gene. This CDR3 contains 16 residues. Trimming cost V 4 bases and J 0 bases, with 13 bases left between them. CDR3 DNA sequence: TGTGCCAGCAGCTCCGCGACAGCCTCCTCCTACAATGAGCAGTTCTTC. Encoded protein: CASSSATASSYNEQFF.

The chain couples TRBV3-1 (or the pseudogene TRBV3-2) to TRBJ1-3, with TRBD1 identical over 8 bases. The CDR3 spans 14 residues. The ends lost 3 bases at V and 4 bases at J; junction bases unmatched: 2. The germline V gene has CDR1 LGHDT and CDR2 YNNKEL (reference sequence). CDR3 nucleotide sequence: TGTGCCAGCAGCCACCGGGACAGGGGAAACACCATATATTTT. Translating gives CASSHRDRGNTIYF.

The V gene is TRBV2, the J gene TRBJ2-3, with D possibly being TRBD1 (5 bases). CDR1 is SNHLY, CDR2 FYNNEI, per germline. The CDR3 length is 12 residues. Between the trimmed V and J ends, which lost 1 base and 10 bases, there was a span of 9 bases. The CDR3 loop reads CASSEVAGSQYF. For the CDR3, the DNA is TGTGCCAGCAGTGAAGTGGCAGGGTCGCAGTATTTT.

The chain employs TRBV7-2 and TRBJ1-4; possible D gene TRBD1, 5 bases. This CDR3 has 15 residues. V lost 1 base to trimming and J lost 5 bases, with 11 bases between them. Germline V lookup: CDR1 SGHTA, CDR2 FQGNSA. The CDR3 DNA reads as TGTGCCAGCAGCTTAGACGGCGGGGGAAATGAAAAACTGTTTTTT. Protein sequence: CASSLDGGGNEKLFF.

The V call is TRBV18, the J call TRBJ1-1, with D uncertain. The CDR3 contains 14 residues. V lost 1 base and J 3 bases, leaving 9 bases between the germline ends. Germline values: CDR1 KGHSH, CDR2 LQKENI. The CDR3: CASSPQGDYTEAFF. The CDR3 region has the DNA TGTGCCAGCTCACCACAGGGTGACTACACTGAAGCTTTCTTT.

The chain carries TRBV30 and TRBJ1-1; unclear D gene. V shed 2 bases and J shed 6 bases, with 10 bases lying between them. Germline loops: CDR1 GTSNPN, CDR2 SVGIG (reference sequence). This CDR3 region has 12 residues. CDR3: CAWSTEVSEAFF. CDR3 bases: TGTGCCTGGAGTACGGAAGTATCTGAAGCTTTCTTT. Drawing the rest from reference TRBV30 and TRBJ1-1, the complete variable domain is SQTIHQWPATLVQPVGSPLSLECTVEGTSNPNLYWYRQAAGRGLQLLFYSVGIGQISSEVPQNLSASRPQDRQFILSSKKLLLSDSGFYLCAWSTEVSEAFFGQGTRLTVV.

This chain joins TRBV28 and TRBJ1-1; D is uncertain. The CDR3 length is 15 residues. From germline, CDR1 is MDHEN and CDR2 SYDVKM. V shed 5 bases and J shed 1 base, with 14 bases lying between them. CDR3 region: CASSGLIPGNTEAFF. CDR3 bases: TGTGCCAGCAGTGGACTCATCCCGGGGAACACTGAAGCTTTCTTT.

The chain has TRBV29-1 and TRBJ1-2; 10 bases map to TRBD1. CDR1 and CDR2 (germline): SQVTM, ANQGSEA. The length of the CDR3 is 14 residues. Losses at the gene ends were 7 bases for V and 7 bases for J; bases not matched to a gene: 12. The CDR3, as DNA: TGCAGCGCCCCAGACAGGGGGCTTCGTAGTGGCTACACCTTC. It codes for CSAPDRGLRSGYTF.

V gene TRBV19 combines with J gene TRBJ2-7; tentatively, D is TRBD2 (6 bases). V dropped 3 bases and J dropped 4 bases, with 16 bases sitting between them. Per germline, CDR1 LNHDA and CDR2 SQIVND (reference sequence). The CDR3 contains 15 residues. The chain's CDR3 is CASSMVGVDYYEQYF. CDR3 DNA: TGTGCCAGTAGTATGGTTGGGGTGGACTATTACGAGCAGTACTTC.

The rearrangement links TRBV7-2 to TRBJ1-3; 8 bases match TRBD1. V gave up 5 bases and J gave up 2 bases; unmatched junction bases: 5. Germline V gene sequence: CDR1 SGHTA, CDR2 FQGNSA. This CDR3 comprises 15 residues. In nucleotides, the CDR3 is TGTGCCAGCAGCCCCGCAGGGGGCCCTGGAAACACCATATATTTT. Translated: CASSPAGGPGNTIYF.

A note on this clone: Other DNA sequences in this sample translate to the same CDR3. The J gene is TRBJ2-1, the V gene TRBV9; D remains ambiguous. Trimming left V 0 bases short and J 0 bases short, with 7 bases between. The length of the CDR3 is 15 residues. Per germline, CDR1 SGDLS and CDR2 YYNGEE. The CDR3, as DNA: TGTGCCAGCAGCGTAGCTGGGCTCTCCTACAATGAGCAGTTCTTC. Translated: CASSVAGLSYNEQFF.

This clone was picked up one time. The genes are TRBV19 and TRBJ1-2; D unresolved. Trimming took off 5 bases at V and 0 bases at J, with 10 bases between the two ends. CDR3 length: 14 residues. The germline V gene encodes CDR1 LNHDA and CDR2 SQIVND (reference sequence). The CDR3 loop is CASSRTEANYGYTF. The CDR3 DNA sequence: TGTGCCAGTAGTCGGACGGAGGCTAACTATGGCTACACCTTC.

The V and J genes are TRBV6-5 and TRBJ2-7; D remains ambiguous. The CDR3 runs 15 residues. Trimming removed 6 bases at V and 1 base at J, with 16 bases between. The V gene's germline CDR1 is MNHEY and CDR2 SVGAGI. In nucleotides, the CDR3 is TGTGCCAGCAGCCGACAAGCCAGGAATTCCTACGAGCAGTACTTC. Its translation is CASSRQARNSYEQYF.

This chain connects TRBV5-1 to TRBJ1-1, with unresolved D. From germline, CDR1 is SGHRS and CDR2 YFSETQ. The V end was cut by 7 bases, the J end by 0 bases, with 13 bases between. The CDR3 totals 14 residues. The CDR3 region is CASGIGGVNTEAFF. The CDR3 DNA is TGCGCCAGCGGTATAGGTGGGGTGAACACTGAAGCTTTCTTT.

This rearrangement joins TRBV6-2 or TRBV6-3 to TRBJ2-3; TRBD1 might be the D (5 bases). Germline assignment: CDR1 MNHEY and CDR2 SVGEGT. This CDR3 contains 16 residues. V lost 5 bases and J 0 bases, leaving 15 bases between the germline ends. Written as DNA, the CDR3 is TGTGCCAGCAGTGCGCGACAGAGACTTAGCACAGATACGCAGTATTTT. Its protein is CASSARQRLSTDTQYF.

This clone was observed once. This chain uses TRBV24-1 with TRBJ1-5; 8 bases line up with TRBD1. Germline V gives CDR1 KGHDR, CDR2 SFDVKD. The CDR3 loop spans 16 amino acids. V trimming: 2 bases; J trimming: 4 bases; junction bases outside the gene matches: 6. For the CDR3, the DNA is TGTGCCACCAGTGATTGGAGCTGGACAGGGAATCAGCCCCAGCATTTT. Protein sequence: CATSDWSWTGNQPQHF.

The CDR3 sequence is CAWSPTGGAQETQYF. CDR3 DNA sequence: TGTGCCTGGAGTCCTACAGGGGGTGCCCAAGAGACCCAGTACTTC. V is TRBV30 and J is TRBJ2-5, with 8 bases lining up with TRBD1. Per germline, CDR1 GTSNPN and CDR2 SVGIG (reference sequence). With 2 bases clipped from V and 1 base from J, the junction kept 6 bases outside the gene matches. The CDR3 length is 15 residues.

This clone came up a few times. This chain uses TRBV4-3 with TRBJ2-7; possibly TRBD2 for D (5 bases). This CDR3 has 16 amino acids. Germline assignment: CDR1 LGHNA and CDR2 YSLEER. V was pared by 1 base and J by 2 bases, with 15 bases between. CDR3 sequence (DNA): TGCGCCAGCAGCCAAGTTGAAGCGGCTACTACCTACGAGCAGTACTTC. It yields the protein CASSQVEAATTYEQYF.

The gene calls are TRBV10-3 and TRBJ2-7, with 9 bases aligning to TRBD2. The germline V gene encodes CDR1 ENHRY and CDR2 SYGVKD. The CDR3 contains 13 residues. Trimming removed 8 bases from V and 4 bases from J; junction bases left unmatched: 6. Here the CDR3 reads CAISWTSDYEQYF. CDR3 nucleotides: TGTGCCATCTCATGGACTAGCGATTACGAGCAGTACTTC.

The chain couples TRBV19 to TRBJ1-6; a weak D match, TRBD1 (5 bases). The V and J ends lost 6 bases and 4 bases respectively, with 10 bases between them. Germline-derived CDR1 and CDR2 are LNHDA and SQIVND (reference sequence). The CDR3 covers 14 residues. The CDR3 nucleotides read TGTGCCAGTAGCCGGGACCCGTATAATTCACCCCTCCACTTT. It specifies CASSRDPYNSPLHF.

The chain has TRBV24-1 and TRBJ1-2; 8 bases fit TRBD1. The CDR3 is 16 amino acids. After removal of 2 bases from V and 4 bases from J, the junction contained 8 bases not matched to a gene. Germline V gives CDR1 KGHDR, CDR2 SFDVKD. The CDR3, as DNA: TGTGCCACCAGTGATTGGAAACAGGGGGTTGGCTATGGCTACACCTTC. Its translation is CATSDWKQGVGYGYTF.